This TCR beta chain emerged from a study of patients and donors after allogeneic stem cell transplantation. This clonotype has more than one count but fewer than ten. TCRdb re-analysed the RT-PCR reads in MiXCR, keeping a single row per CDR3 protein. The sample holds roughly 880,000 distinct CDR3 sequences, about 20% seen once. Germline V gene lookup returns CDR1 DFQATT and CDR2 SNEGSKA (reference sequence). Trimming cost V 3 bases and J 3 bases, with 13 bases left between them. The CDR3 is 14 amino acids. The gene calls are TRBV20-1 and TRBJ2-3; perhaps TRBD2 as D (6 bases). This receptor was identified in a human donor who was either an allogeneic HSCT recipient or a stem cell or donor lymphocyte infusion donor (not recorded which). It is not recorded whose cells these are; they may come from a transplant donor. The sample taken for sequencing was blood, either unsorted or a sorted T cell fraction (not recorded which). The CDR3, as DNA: TGCAGTGCTAGTAGCACAGGAGGGACAGATACGCAGTATTTT. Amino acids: CSASSTGGTDTQYF.